This TCR beta chain was observed in a study of T cells expressing NK-cell markers. Study as a whole: HCMV seropositivity characterized seven of the eight sequenced donors, and seronegativity one.

The cDNA for TCR beta came from 5'RACE template switching with UMIs. Using the 5' RACE reads, TCRdb records one entry per CDR3 protein without DNA. Here the sample table reports hundreds of thousands of distinct CDR3 sequences. Sequencing input: blood T cells: a sorted CD56 or NKG2C T cell subset, CD4+ or CD8+ T cells, or bulk PBMC T cells (not recorded which). The sequence derives from a man aged 18-30 years in good health.

The CDR3 region is CASSGRTGLSYEQYF. V usage is TRBV5-1 and J usage is TRBJ2-7; as DNA is missing, the TRBD1 call by TCRdb cannot be tested. Germline CDR1 SGHRS, CDR2 YFSETQ. The CDR3 spans 15 residues.